This TCR beta chain was obtained from a study of technical replicates of blood from a few donors. The protocol was immunoSEQ multiplex PCR, while the TCRdb copy is restricted to in-frame clones and leaves out a portion. The data contain over 75,000 clones, approximately 97% of them singletons. The germline CDR1 and CDR2 sequences are SGHVS and FNYEAQ. The germline V and J ends were trimmed by 0 bases and 2 bases, with 10 bases remaining between them. There are 15 residues in the CDR3. The rearrangement links TRBV7-6 to TRBJ1-2; D might be TRBD1 (6 bases). The sequence derives from a human donor in good health. Specimen: T cells isolated from PBMCs. CDR3 protein: CASSLAPTGNYGYTF. The CDR3 bases are TGTGCCAGCAGCTTAGCCCCTACAGGGAACTATGGCTACACCTTC.